This record concerns one T cell receptor beta chain sequence. What it recognizes is unknown. Sorting based on CD45RO/CCR7/CD25/CD127/CD95/CD27 separated CD4+ naive, central memory, regulatory and stem cell-like memory cells. Purities over 98% were achieved in all sorted populations. This sample stems from a study of beta chain features in type 1 diabetes. Study-wide points: Patients' naive, central memory and regulatory TCRB repertoires appeared more alike than those of healthy donors. Shorter templates may be favored by PCR, equally so in patients and controls. In every one of the four CD4+ subsets, TCRB CDR3s were moderately but significantly shorter in Type 1 diabetes patients.

CDR1 SGDLS and CDR2 YYNGEE come from the germline V gene. The CDR3 contains 14 residues. V dropped 2 bases and J dropped 6; count of bases not matched to a gene: 3. Expressed TCRB transcripts were sequenced because the isolated RNA had all been reverse transcribed beforehand. The method was immunoSEQ multiplex PCR; TCRdb's version includes in-frame clones alone and lacks a portion of them. The profile covers approximately 250,000 clones, with approximately 25% appearing a single time and about 0.012% taken by the ten largest. The J gene is TRBJ2-2, the V gene TRBV9; 8 bases line up with TRBD1. This TCR was recovered from a woman aged 30 to 39 with type 1 diabetes. Sequenced input: naive CD4+ T cells from blood. CDR3 sequence (DNA): TGTGCCAGCAGCGTCCAGGGGGCGGCCGGGGAGCTGTTTTTT. Protein: CASSVQGAAGELFF.